This TCR beta chain was observed in a study of control samples from healthy donors and cancer patients. Sequencing used immunoSEQ multiplex PCR; TCRdb keeps in-frame clones, though not all of them. The table records about 150,000 clones, just over 85% of them present only once. Trimming took off 2 bases at V and 1 base at J, with 10 bases between the two ends. Germline loops: CDR1 SQVTM, CDR2 ANQGSEA. The CDR3 spans 14 residues. This sequence originates from a man aged 18 to 30 in good health. The chain has TRBV29-1 and TRBJ2-3; D perhaps matches TRBD2 (5 bases). The sequenced sample consisted of blood. CDR3 coding DNA: TGCAGCGTTGAATCGGGGTCCCGCACAGATACGCAGTATTTT. Protein: CSVESGSRTDTQYF.